This TCR beta chain is drawn from a study of T cells in localized non-small cell lung cancer (dated by TCRdb to between 2020 and 2021). For the wider study: The study examined T cell repertoires in 200 to 300 patients with early-stage NSCLC and compared tumors with uninvolved tumor-adjacent lungs. The cohort was made up of some 240 treatment-naive NSCLC patients whose localized lung tumors had been resected. A mean age of around 66 years was recorded for the NSCLC patients, of whom 129 were male and about 100 were female.

A word on this clone: This receptor's antigen is unknown. No base quality information exists; no much larger clone differs at one position.

TCR beta CDR3 regions were sequenced from DNA using the immunoSEQ Assay. The published analysis was carried out like this. To compute T cell density, TCR beta template counts were normalized to usable DNA, which was estimated by amplifying housekeeping genes. Richness was estimated with the preseqR package, extrapolating to 400,000 templates for PBMC samples and 120,000 templates for tissue samples. Clonality was taken to be one minus Pielou's evenness. Tissue-enriched TCRs were identified through differential abundance testing performed on productive amino-acid clonotypes, with a minimum total count of 5 and an alpha of 0.1. The Jaccard Index and the Morisita Overlap Index were used to measure how much the repertoires overlapped between compartments. TCR beta CDR3s were clustered by GLIPH together with public tetramer-defined viral CDR3s, and at least three viral sequences plus V-gene enrichment were required for viral motifs. TCRdb provides this immuneACCESS table in a form limited to in-frame rearrangements. Some clones are lacking; in checked studies, under half of them reflect an unresolved V gene, and why the rest are absent is not known. Clonal size and the V and J genes are those of that table, whereas D and trimming came from the DNA. In all, the sample holds around 3,500 clones, and under 35% of those were seen once. The leading ten clones occupy 8.5% to 9% of the sample.

The research as a whole found: Uninvolved tumor-adjacent lung showed the highest T cell clonality, higher than tumor, which suggests more focused antigenic responses in the uninvolved tumor-adjacent lung. Because multi-region sequencing of the tumors was not done, intratumor heterogeneity could not be ruled out. Higher blood T cell density associated with longer overall survival, while higher adjacent-lung clonality associated with shorter survival. A median of approximately 50 of the top 100 tumor clones turned up in the paired uninvolved adjacent lung, and approximately 30 of those clones also ranked among the top 100 of that same adjacent lung. Because the study design was exploratory, TCR variables were selected using unadjusted p-values without false-discovery rate correction.

At diagnosis, tumor, uninvolved tumor-adjacent lung and peripheral blood were collected and then preserved as a mix of FFPE and fresh-frozen material. CDR1 and CDR2 are drawn from the germline V gene: MNHGY, SAAAGT. Counted from cysteine to phenylalanine, this CDR3 has 13 amino acids. Just CDR3 DNA is preserved here, 39 bases in frame from base 1. Relative to germline, V is 5 bases shorter and J is 4 bases shorter, with 10 bases between their ends. The rearranged segments are TRBV6-8 and TRBJ2-3; the D gene is not confidently resolved. The input for sequencing was lung tumor tissue, taken before any cancer treatment. This TCR derives from a female donor aged 60 or older with stage I lung adenocarcinoma. In nucleotides, the sequence is TGTGCCAGCAGTCGAGAAGAAGCAGATACGCAGTATTTT. It specifies CASSREEADTQYF.